This T cell receptor beta chain was retrieved from a study of vaccination and CD4 T cells after COVID-19. About the research overall: SARS-CoV-2 PCR on nasal swabs had been positive for the convalescent patients; fewer than ten were mild and one was severe. The study collected post-vaccine samples a median roughly 71 days after dose two, with a range of 14 to 241. The authors gave control cultures a CEFX pool, an HIV-1 Nef pool, or no peptide.

Cultured CD4+ T cell DNA underwent sequencing with the Oncomine TCR Beta short-read assay. TCRdb re-called the PCR reads with MiXCR, one entry per CDR3 protein. Here the sample spans 15,000 to 20,000 distinct CDR3 sequences, approximately 59% being singletons. A note on this clonotype: Its specificity is unknown.

Treatment noted: roughly 10-day PBMC culture with coronavirus spike peptide pools or control peptides (ViraFEST assay). This CDR3 has 12 amino acids. CDR1 is MDHEN, CDR2 SYDVKM, per germline. V was cut by 9 bases and J by 0 bases, with 6 bases left in between. The source of this sequence is a human donor who had recovered from COVID-19. The chain combines TRBV28 with TRBJ1-5, with D unclear. Source: CD4+ T cells from blood, cultured in vitro, taken after SARS-CoV-2 vaccination. The CDR3 bases are TGTGCCAGTACAAGTAGCAATCAGCCCCAGCATTTT. Amino acid sequence: CASTSSNQPQHF.